Detailed here is one T cell receptor beta chain. This sample was included in a study of blood T cell repertoires in COVID-19. Study in general: Acute-phase and convalescent COVID-19 samples originated in the United States, Italy and Spain.

The V end was cut by 5 bases, the J end by 1 base, with 18 bases between. From germline, CDR1 is SGHAT and CDR2 FQNNGV. The CDR3 contains 18 residues. As handled by the study authors: Estimates of nucleated cell counts were drawn from the amplification of reference gene primers. The method was immunoSEQ multiplex PCR; TCRdb's version includes in-frame clones alone and lacks a portion of them. Clone size and V and J calls were adopted from that table, with D and trimming inferred from the DNA. The sample lists about 420,000 clones; roughly 90% were seen once. The genes are TRBV11-2 and TRBJ2-6; possible D gene TRBD1, 6 bases. The TCR comes from a man younger than 30 with COVID-19, enrolled during active disease. Sequences were obtained from peripheral blood. Here the CDR3 DNA reads TGTGCCAGCAGCCATTACAGGGAGAGCGCTTCTGGGGCCAACGTCCTGACTTTC. Its protein is CASSHYRESASGANVLTF.